This is a list of T cell receptor beta chains from one sample in a study of cytomegalovirus exposure and HLA in healthy donors. Repertoires were generated with immunoSEQ multiplex PCR, while TCRdb's copy carries only in-frame clones and drops some. The table has around 130,000 clones, around 80% seen once. What was sequenced was PBMCs. These receptors came from a woman between 18 and 29 years old in good health and CMV-seronegative. CDR3s include the opening cysteine and the closing phenylalanine or tryptophan. Each record gives: CDR3 length, clone size, V gene, D gene, J gene, CDR3 protein, CDR3 DNA. D genes are given only for firm matches. Some rows mark clone size as missing; the rest say once, few, many or name a class of expanded clone.

length: 14; size: NA; V: TRBV6-5; D: TRBD1; J: TRBJ1-5; CDR3: CASRPGTGRQPQHF; DNA: TGTGCCAGCAGACCCGGGACAGGGAGGCAGCCCCAGCATTTT
length: 14; size: NA; V: TRBV28; D: NA; J: TRBJ1-1; CDR3: CASSSPSKNTEAFF; DNA: TGTGCCAGCAGTTCACCGAGCAAGAACACTGAAGCTTTCTTT
length: 18; size: NA; V: TRBV7-8; D: TRBD2; J: TRBJ2-5; CDR3: CASSLEVRFGRYQETQYF; DNA: TGTGCCAGCAGCTTAGAAGTGAGGTTCGGGAGGTACCAAGAGACCCAGTACTTC
length: 15; size: NA; V: TRBV7-8; D: TRBD2; J: TRBJ2-1; CDR3: CASSRGLATYNEQFF; DNA: TGTGCCAGCAGCCGGGGACTAGCGACCTACAATGAGCAGTTCTTC
length: 16; size: NA; V: TRBV6-1; D: TRBD2; J: TRBJ2-7; CDR3: CASSGGGDYRSYEQYF; DNA: TGTGCCAGCAGTGGCGGGGGAGACTACCGCTCCTACGAGCAGTACTTC
length: 15; size: once; V: TRBV6-1; D: TRBD2; J: TRBJ2-1; CDR3: CASSEGGRAYNEQFF; DNA: TGTGCCAGCAGTGAAGGAGGGAGGGCCTACAATGAGCAGTTCTTC
length: 12; size: NA; V: TRBV21-1; D: NA; J: TRBJ1-2; CDR3: CASSPRSYGYTF; DNA: TGTGCCAGCAGCCCACGTAGCTATGGCTACACCTTC
length: 12; size: few; V: TRBV7-2; D: NA; J: TRBJ1-1; CDR3: CASSKNTDSLFF; DNA: TGTGCCAGCAGCAAGAACACAGATAGTCTTTTCTTT
length: 14; size: NA; V: TRBV5-6; D: TRBD2; J: TRBJ2-7; CDR3: CASSSLAGGREQYF; DNA: TGTGCCAGCAGCTCCCTAGCGGGGGGTAGGGAGCAGTACTTC
length: 14; size: NA; V: TRBV6-6; D: NA; J: TRBJ1-5; CDR3: CASQSGYGNQPQHF; DNA: TGTGCCAGTCAATCGGGGTATGGCAATCAGCCCCAGCATTTT
length: 16; size: NA; V: TRBV11-2; D: TRBD2; J: TRBJ2-7; CDR3: CASSLEAGLAGGEQYF; DNA: TGTGCCAGCAGCTTAGAGGCAGGACTAGCGGGAGGCGAGCAGTACTTC
length: 17; size: NA; V: TRBV5-1; D: TRBD1; J: TRBJ2-2; CDR3: CASSGGQGSPNTGELFF; DNA: TGCGCCAGCAGTGGGGGACAGGGATCGCCGAACACCGGGGAGCTGTTTTTT
length: 15; size: NA; V: TRBV2; D: NA; J: TRBJ2-7; CDR3: CASSARGRDSYEQYF; DNA: TGTGCCAGCAGTGCAAGGGGCAGGGATTCCTACGAGCAGTACTTC
length: 16; size: NA; V: TRBV7-9; D: TRBD1; J: TRBJ2-7; CDR3: CASSLQDRGIDYEQYF; DNA: TGTGCCAGCAGCTTACAGGACAGGGGCATCGACTACGAGCAGTACTTC
length: 15; size: few; V: TRBV27; D: TRBD1; J: TRBJ1-1; CDR3: CASSLTGQGSAEAFF; DNA: TGTGCCAGCAGTTTAACGGGACAGGGGTCCGCTGAAGCTTTCTTT
length: 13; size: NA; V: TRBV5-1; D: NA; J: TRBJ2-2; CDR3: CASSFLNTGELFF; DNA: TGCGCCAGCAGCTTCCTGAACACCGGGGAGCTGTTTTTT
length: 12; size: few; V: TRBV7-6; D: NA; J: TRBJ2-2; CDR3: CASSLAYGELFF; DNA: TGTGCCAGCAGCTTAGCGTACGGGGAGCTGTTTTTT
length: 15; size: NA; V: TRBV2; D: NA; J: TRBJ1-1; CDR3: CASTTLLSRNTEAFF; DNA: TGTGCCAGCACCACCCTTCTATCACGGAACACTGAAGCTTTCTTT
length: 12; size: NA; V: TRBV25-1; D: NA; J: TRBJ2-7; CDR3: CASGGDPYEQYF; DNA: TGTGCCAGCGGCGGGGACCCCTACGAGCAGTACTTC
length: 15; size: once; V: TRBV7-9; D: NA; J: TRBJ1-4; CDR3: CSSSLGSPSNEKLFF; DNA: TGTTCCAGCAGCTTAGGGAGTCCCTCTAATGAAAAACTGTTTTTT
length: 14; size: NA; V: TRBV5-4; D: NA; J: TRBJ2-7; CDR3: CASSLGKEDYEQYF; DNA: TGTGCCAGCAGCTTGGGAAAGGAGGACTACGAGCAGTACTTC
length: 17; size: NA; V: TRBV5-1; D: NA; J: TRBJ1-2; CDR3: CASSSGYKATENYGYTF; DNA: TGCGCCAGCAGCTCCGGTTACAAGGCTACAGAAAACTATGGCTACACCTTC
length: 16; size: NA; V: TRBV2; D: NA; J: TRBJ1-5; CDR3: CASSVGQLYSNQPQHF; DNA: TGTGCCAGCAGTGTTGGGCAGTTATATAGCAATCAGCCCCAGCATTTT
length: 15; size: few; V: TRBV5-1; D: TRBD2; J: TRBJ2-1; CDR3: CASSGGRSSYNEQFF; DNA: TGCGCCAGCAGCGGCGGGAGGAGCTCCTACAATGAGCAGTTCTTC
length: 18; size: NA; V: TRBV7-9; D: TRBD2; J: TRBJ2-3; CDR3: CASSSRLAGGPLDDTQYF; DNA: TGTGCCAGCAGCTCCCGACTAGCGGGGGGGCCTCTGGACGATACGCAGTATTTT
length: 13; size: NA; V: TRBV13; D: NA; J: TRBJ1-2; CDR3: CASSTGVNYGYTF; DNA: TGTGCCAGCAGCACCGGGGTAAACTATGGCTACACCTTC
length: 13; size: NA; V: TRBV4-1; D: NA; J: TRBJ1-1; CDR3: CASSQTGNTEAFF; DNA: TGCGCCAGCAGCCAGACAGGGAACACTGAAGCTTTCTTT
length: 13; size: few; V: TRBV19; D: NA; J: TRBJ1-5; CDR3: CASSITHGETQHF; DNA: TGTGCCAGTAGTATAACGCACGGAGAGACCCAGCATTTT
length: 16; size: NA; V: TRBV21-1; D: NA; J: TRBJ2-2; CDR3: CASSKGGPGGNGELFF; DNA: TGTGCCAGCAGCAAAGGGGGTCCGGGGGGGAACGGGGAGCTGTTTTTT
length: 19; size: NA; V: TRBV18; D: NA; J: TRBJ2-3; CDR3: CASSPWWGGTARDTDTQYF; DNA: TGTGCCAGCTCACCGTGGTGGGGCGGGACAGCTCGCGACACAGATACGCAGTATTTT
length: 14; size: NA; V: TRBV7-9; D: TRBD2; J: TRBJ2-3; CDR3: CSSSLGGGADTQYF; DNA: TGTTCCAGCAGCCTCGGGGGGGGAGCAGATACGCAGTATTTT
length: 16; size: few; V: TRBV7-9; D: TRBD1; J: TRBJ1-1; CDR3: CASSLGRGQGNTEAFF; DNA: TGTGCCAGCAGCTTAGGGAGGGGACAGGGGAACACTGAAGCTTTCTTT
length: 15; size: NA; V: TRBV11-3; D: TRBD2; J: TRBJ2-1; CDR3: CASSLGGTGGDEQFF; DNA: TGTGCCAGCAGCCTTGGGGGGACTGGGGGGGATGAGCAGTTCTTC
length: 17; size: NA; V: TRBV5-4; D: TRBD2; J: TRBJ2-1; CDR3: CASSPWTSGAPYNEQFF; DNA: TGTGCCAGCAGCCCCTGGACTAGCGGGGCCCCCTACAATGAGCAGTTCTTC
length: 15; size: few; V: TRBV6-4; D: TRBD2; J: TRBJ2-2; CDR3: CASSGAGGETGELFF; DNA: TGTGCCAGCAGTGGTGCGGGAGGCGAAACCGGGGAGCTGTTTTTT
length: 16; size: NA; V: TRBV7-4; D: TRBD2; J: TRBJ2-1; CDR3: CASSFRGGANGNEQFF; DNA: TGTGCCAGCAGCTTCCGCGGGGGGGCAAACGGCAATGAGCAGTTCTTC
length: 15; size: once; V: TRBV5-6; D: TRBD2; J: TRBJ2-1; CDR3: CASSSGLALGNEQFF; DNA: TGTGCCAGCAGCTCGGGACTAGCTTTGGGGAATGAGCAGTTCTTC
length: 13; size: once; V: TRBV7-9; D: NA; J: TRBJ1-2; CDR3: CSSSLRTVDGYTF; DNA: TGTTCCAGCAGCTTGCGGACAGTAGATGGCTACACCTTC
length: 16; size: NA; V: TRBV5-5; D: TRBD1; J: TRBJ2-2; CDR3: CASSLTGQLRGGELFF; DNA: TGTGCCAGCAGCTTGACGGGACAGCTCCGTGGCGGGGAGCTGTTTTTT
length: 14; size: NA; V: TRBV30; D: NA; J: TRBJ1-1; CDR3: CAWDMGRGDTEAFF; DNA: TGTGCCTGGGACATGGGGCGGGGAGATACTGAAGCTTTCTTT
length: 16; size: NA; V: TRBV5-1; D: NA; J: TRBJ2-3; CDR3: CASSLSNGRTTDTQYF; DNA: TGCGCCAGCAGCTTGAGTAACGGGAGAACCACAGATACGCAGTATTTT
length: 18; size: NA; V: TRBV30; D: NA; J: TRBJ1-1; CDR3: CAWSRTSKHFNRDTEAFF; DNA: TGTGCCTGGAGTCGAACATCCAAACACTTTAACAGAGACACTGAAGCTTTCTTT
length: 16; size: NA; V: TRBV27; D: NA; J: TRBJ2-5; CDR3: CASSPHQGRRAETQYF; DNA: TGTGCCAGCAGTCCCCACCAGGGTCGTAGAGCAGAGACCCAGTACTTC
length: 15; size: few; V: TRBV11-2; D: NA; J: TRBJ1-1; CDR3: CASSLGPGLNTEAFF; DNA: TGTGCCAGCAGCTTAGGCCCGGGATTGAACACTGAAGCTTTCTTT
length: 14; size: few; V: TRBV5-1; D: NA; J: TRBJ2-7; CDR3: CASSPRQANYEQYF; DNA: TGCGCCAGCAGCCCCAGACAGGCGAACTACGAGCAGTACTTC
length: 14; size: once; V: TRBV5-6; D: TRBD1; J: TRBJ1-2; CDR3: CASRRQGVDYGYTF; DNA: TGTGCCAGCCGGAGACAGGGAGTCGACTATGGCTACACCTTC
length: 15; size: NA; V: TRBV7-8; D: TRBD1; J: TRBJ1-3; CDR3: CASSFPTGVGNTIYF; DNA: TGTGCCAGCAGCTTTCCGACAGGGGTTGGAAACACCATATATTTT
length: 15; size: NA; V: TRBV5-5; D: TRBD1; J: TRBJ2-7; CDR3: CASSNRDRGPYEQYF; DNA: TGTGCCAGCAGCAACCGGGACAGGGGTCCCTACGAGCAGTACTTC
length: 15; size: few; V: TRBV5-1; D: TRBD1; J: TRBJ2-7; CDR3: CASSDRDRDNYEQYF; DNA: TGCGCCAGCAGCGACCGGGACAGGGACAACTACGAGCAGTACTTC
length: 13; size: NA; V: TRBV7-3; D: NA; J: TRBJ2-3; CDR3: CASSLVLGDTQYF; DNA: TGTGCCAGCAGCTTGGTGCTCGGGGATACGCAGTATTTT
length: 15; size: once; V: TRBV7-2; D: NA; J: TRBJ1-3; CDR3: CASSFSPSSGNTIYF; DNA: TGTGCCAGCAGCTTTAGTCCGAGCTCTGGAAACACCATATATTTT
length: 16; size: NA; V: TRBV7-5; D: NA; J: TRBJ1-3; CDR3: CVRSCPDRVGDNAIYF; DNA: TGTGTCAGAAGCTGCCCGGACAGGGTAGGGGATAACGCCATATATTTT
length: 13; size: NA; V: TRBV27; D: TRBD1; J: TRBJ1-1; CDR3: CASSFIQGAEAFF; DNA: TGTGCCAGCAGTTTTATACAGGGGGCTGAAGCTTTCTTT
length: 14; size: NA; V: TRBV18; D: TRBD2; J: TRBJ2-7; CDR3: CASSPEGGGREQYF; DNA: TGTGCCAGCTCACCGGAAGGCGGCGGGAGGGAGCAGTACTTC
length: 14; size: NA; V: TRBV10-3; D: TRBD1; J: TRBJ1-4; CDR3: CAISDDRTGEKLFF; DNA: TGTGCCATCAGTGACGACCGGACAGGGGAAAAACTGTTTTTT